One TCR beta chain is described in this entry. This clone was detected only once. No cognate antigen has been identified for it. There are no base qualities to consult, and no much larger clone falls within one base. Patients with a history of autoimmune disease or receiving systemic immunosuppression were excluded from the trial. In every dose cohort, peripheral blood was drawn for TCR sequencing at baseline, cycle 4 day 1, and cycle 7 day 1. Samples came from an open-label, multicenter, first-in-human phase I dose-escalation trial of ivuxolimab. The trial enrolled adults with locally advanced or metastatic head and neck squamous cell, hepatocellular, melanoma or renal cell carcinoma. Before TCR sequencing, CD4+ and CD8+ T cells were separately sorted from peripheral blood. Cut back by 6 bases and 3 bases, the V and J ends lie 14 bases apart. Reading from cysteine to phenylalanine, the CDR3 counts 15 amino acids. Here the CDR3 DNA is all that survives: 45 bases in frame from base 1. Looking up the germline V gene (reference sequence) yields CDR1 MNHEY and CDR2 SMNVEV.

This record belongs to a study of OX40 agonist ivuxolimab in advanced cancers. Background for the entire study: The costimulatory receptor OX40 (CD134) was targeted by ivuxolimab, a fully human IgG2 agonistic monoclonal antibody. Prior anti-PD-1, anti-PD-L1 or anti-CTLA-4 therapy was permitted, and checkpoint inhibitors had been received by about 44% of dose-escalation patients. The paper covers the monotherapy dose-escalation part of the phase I ivuxolimab trial, which included N of about 51 patients. Intravenous ivuxolimab was administered to patients every 2 weeks at six dose levels: 0.01, 0.1, 0.3, 1.5, 3 and 10 mg/kg. A male proportion of about 79% and a mean age of about 60 years, ranging from roughly 23 to 80, were recorded for the dose-escalation cohort. Partial responses occurred in three dose-escalation patients: two with cutaneous melanoma and one with hepatocellular carcinoma. Among the approximately 54 dose-escalation patients, about 20 had hepatocellular carcinoma, around 15 melanoma, 9 renal cell carcinoma and 9 head and neck cancer. The purpose of peripheral TCRbeta sequencing was to test whether ivuxolimab changed TCR sequence diversity and led to clonal T-cell expansion. Overall study outcomes, separate from this receptor: Which antigens the clonally expanded peripheral T cells were specific for was not determined. On average, CD8+ T cells showed more expanded clones than CD4+ T cells after ivuxolimab. In the 0.1-3.0 mg/kg groups, partial responders were among the patients with the lowest normalized peripheral clonal expansion, particularly in CD8+ T cells. Low levels of normalized T-cell clonal expansion were also shown by some nonresponding patients. Clonal expansion of both CD4+ and CD8+ blood T cells was observed from baseline to week 6 at doses 0.1 to 3.0 mg/kg.

For sequencing of the TCRbeta CDR3 region, genomic DNA was extracted from the sorted cells. TCRbeta CDR3 regions were sequenced using the immunoSEQ Assay. TCRdb retrieved this table from immuneACCESS and kept in-frame rearrangements only. Not all clones are present; in checked studies, unresolved V genes account for under half, and no reason is known for the remainder. Within this sample are fewer than 85,000 clones, with around nine tenths of them counted one time only. The ten largest clones capture 2% to 3% of the sample. The source of this sequence is an adult with an advanced solid tumor such as melanoma, head and neck, liver or kidney cancer. The input for sequencing was CD4+ or CD8+ T cells sorted from blood, taken in a trial of the OX40 agonist ivuxolimab. The chain is made from TRBV27 and TRBJ2-2; 6 matching bases give a weak D call of TRBD1. The nucleotides read TGTGCCAGCAGCCGAGGACAGCCCGACACCGGGGAGCTGTTTTTT. Translated, it gives CASSRGQPDTGELFF.